The source of this T cell receptor (beta chain) is a study of shared clonotypes between healthy human individuals. Clones were sequenced by immunoSEQ multiplex PCR, and TCRdb holds only the in-frame ones, with some missing. The top ten hold about 24% of the sample, which has hundreds of thousands of clones, just over 90% seen once. The length of the CDR3 is 14 residues. Germline V gene lookup returns CDR1 SSHAT and CDR2 FNYEAQ (reference sequence). Whole-study results and caveats: A generally larger estimated richness was seen in naive subsets than in memory subsets.

A word on this clone: Its target is not known.

Naive CD8 cells, CD45RO-negative and positively selected for CCR7, excluded terminally differentiated effector memory CD45RA+ cells. Healthy adults negative for HIV, lacking recent acute infections or vaccinations, served as donors. This TCR was sampled from a man younger than 45 in good health. What was sequenced was naive CD8+ T cells sorted from blood. The chain joins TRBV7-7 to TRBJ2-7; 7 bases fit TRBD2. The CDR3 loop reads CASSRAAGPYEQYF. CDR3 bases: TGTGCTAGCTCGCGGGCAGCGGGACCGTACGAGCAGTACTTC. The variable domain in full, with the rest retrieved from reference TRBV7-7 and TRBJ2-7, is GAGVSQSPRYKVTKRGQDVTLRCDPISSHATLYWYQQALGQGPEFLTYFNYEAQPDKSGLPSDRFSAERPEGSISTLTIQRTEQRDSAMYRCASSRAAGPYEQYFGPGTRLTVT.